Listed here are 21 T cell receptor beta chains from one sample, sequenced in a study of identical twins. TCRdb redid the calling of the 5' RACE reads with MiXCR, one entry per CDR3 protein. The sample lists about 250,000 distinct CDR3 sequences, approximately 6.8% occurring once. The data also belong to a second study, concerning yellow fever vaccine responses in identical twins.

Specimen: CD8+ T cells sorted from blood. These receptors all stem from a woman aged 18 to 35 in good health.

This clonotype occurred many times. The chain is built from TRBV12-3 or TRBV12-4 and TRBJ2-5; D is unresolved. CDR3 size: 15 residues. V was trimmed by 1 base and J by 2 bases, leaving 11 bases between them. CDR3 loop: CASSLGSITQETQYF. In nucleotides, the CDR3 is TGTGCCAGCAGTTTAGGGTCTATCACTCAAGAGACCCAGTACTTC.

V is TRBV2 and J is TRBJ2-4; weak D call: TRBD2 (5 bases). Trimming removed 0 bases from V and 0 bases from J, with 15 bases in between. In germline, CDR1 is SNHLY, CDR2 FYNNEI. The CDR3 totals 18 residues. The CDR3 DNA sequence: TGTGCCAGCAGTGAAGCGCTTCTTGGGGAGATAGCCAAAAACATTCAGTACTTC. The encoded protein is CASSEALLGEIAKNIQYF.

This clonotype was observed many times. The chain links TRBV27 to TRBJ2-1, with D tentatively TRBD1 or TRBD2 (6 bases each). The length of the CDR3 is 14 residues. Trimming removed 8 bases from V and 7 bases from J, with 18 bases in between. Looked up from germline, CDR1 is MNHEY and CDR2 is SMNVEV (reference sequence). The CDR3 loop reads CASGVGGRRNEQFF. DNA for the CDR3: TGTGCCAGCGGGGTTGGGGGGCGGCGGAATGAGCAGTTCTTC.

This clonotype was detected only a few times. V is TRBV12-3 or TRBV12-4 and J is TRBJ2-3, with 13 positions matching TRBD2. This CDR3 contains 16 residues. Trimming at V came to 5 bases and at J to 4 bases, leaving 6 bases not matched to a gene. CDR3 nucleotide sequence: TGTGCCAGCAGTCCTAGACTAGCGGGGGGCTCAGATACGCAGTATTTT. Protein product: CASSPRLAGGSDTQYF.

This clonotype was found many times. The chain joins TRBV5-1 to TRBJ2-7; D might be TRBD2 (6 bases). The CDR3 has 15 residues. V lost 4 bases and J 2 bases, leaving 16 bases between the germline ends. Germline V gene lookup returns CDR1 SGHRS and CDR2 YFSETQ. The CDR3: CASSPSGRGTYEQYF. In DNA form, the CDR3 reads TGCGCCAGCAGCCCCAGTGGGCGGGGTACCTACGAGCAGTACTTC.

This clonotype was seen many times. The CDR3 sequence: CSVAGGLNYGYTF. In nucleotides, the CDR3 is TGCAGCGTAGCAGGGGGCCTAAACTATGGCTACACCTTC. This chain connects TRBV29-1 to TRBJ1-2, with 8 bases that match TRBD1. V lost 6 bases, J lost 2 bases, and 5 bases stayed unmatched. The CDR3 spans 13 residues. CDR1 and CDR2 (germline): SQVTM, ANQGSEA.

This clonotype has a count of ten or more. The CDR3: CASSCRCVGGGDTQYF. The DNA for the CDR3 is TGCGCCAGCAGCTGTAGGTGTGTGGGAGGTGGAGATACGCAGTATTTT. The V and J genes are TRBV5-1 and TRBJ2-3, with D possibly matching TRBD2 (6 bases). Germline CDR1 is SGHRS and CDR2 is YFSETQ. The CDR3 runs to 16 residues. The germline V and J ends were trimmed by 3 bases and 5 bases, with 19 bases remaining between them.

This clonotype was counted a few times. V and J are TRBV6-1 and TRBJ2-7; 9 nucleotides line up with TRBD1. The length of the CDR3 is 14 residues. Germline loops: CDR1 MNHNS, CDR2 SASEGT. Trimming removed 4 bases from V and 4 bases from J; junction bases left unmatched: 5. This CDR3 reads CASSGPGQGYEQYV. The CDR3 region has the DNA TGTGCCAGCAGTGGACCGGGACAGGGATACGAGCAGTACGTC.

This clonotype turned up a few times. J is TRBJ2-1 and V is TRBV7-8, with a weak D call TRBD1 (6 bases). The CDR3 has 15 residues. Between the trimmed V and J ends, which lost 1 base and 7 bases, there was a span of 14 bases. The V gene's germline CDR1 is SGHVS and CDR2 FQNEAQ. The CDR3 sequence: CASSLDAGVANEQFF. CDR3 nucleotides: TGTGCCAGCAGCTTAGATGCAGGGGTGGCGAATGAGCAGTTCTTC.

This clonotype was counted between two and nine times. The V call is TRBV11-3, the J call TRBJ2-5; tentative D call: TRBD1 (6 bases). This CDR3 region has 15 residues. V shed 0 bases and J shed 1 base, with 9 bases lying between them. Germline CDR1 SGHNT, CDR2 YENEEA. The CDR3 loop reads CASSLDPTGQETQYF. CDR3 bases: TGTGCCAGCAGCTTAGACCCGACAGGCCAAGAGACCCAGTACTTC.

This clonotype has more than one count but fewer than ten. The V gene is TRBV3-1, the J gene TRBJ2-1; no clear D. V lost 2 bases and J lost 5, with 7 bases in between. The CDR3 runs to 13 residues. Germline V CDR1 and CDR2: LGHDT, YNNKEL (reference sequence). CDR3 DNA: TGTGCCAGCAGCCAACCTACCCACAATGAGCAGTTCTTC. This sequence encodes CASSQPTHNEQFF.

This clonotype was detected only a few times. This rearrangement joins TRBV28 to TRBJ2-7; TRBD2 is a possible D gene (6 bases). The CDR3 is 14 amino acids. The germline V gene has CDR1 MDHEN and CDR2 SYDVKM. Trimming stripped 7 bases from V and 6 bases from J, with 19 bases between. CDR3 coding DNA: TGTGCCAGCACCATGCGGGGAATCCCCTCCGAGCAGTACTTC. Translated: CASTMRGIPSEQYF.

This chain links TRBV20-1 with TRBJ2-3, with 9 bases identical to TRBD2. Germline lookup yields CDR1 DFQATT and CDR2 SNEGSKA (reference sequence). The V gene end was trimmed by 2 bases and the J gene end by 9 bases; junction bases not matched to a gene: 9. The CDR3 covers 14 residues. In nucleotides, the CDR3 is TGCAGTGCTAGACGTAGCGGGAGTGATCCAACGCAGTATTTT. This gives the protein CSARRSGSDPTQYF.

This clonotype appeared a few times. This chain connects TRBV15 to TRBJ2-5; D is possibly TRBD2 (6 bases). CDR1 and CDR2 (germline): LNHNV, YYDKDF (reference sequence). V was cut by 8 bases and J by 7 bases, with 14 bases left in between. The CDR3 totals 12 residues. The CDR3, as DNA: TGTGCCACCGGGGGGAGCGAGGGGACCCAGTACTTC. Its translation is CATGGSEGTQYF. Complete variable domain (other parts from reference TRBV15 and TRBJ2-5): DAMVIQNPRYQVTQFGKPVTLSCSQTLNHNVMYWYQQKSSQAPKLLFHYYDKDFNNEADTPDNFQSRRPNTSFCFLDIRSPGLGDTAMYLCATGGSEGTQYFGPGTRLLVL.

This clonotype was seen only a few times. CDR3 residues: CASSVRETGGPELYF. DNA for the CDR3: TGTGCCAGCAGCGTAAGAGAGACAGGGGGCCCCGAGCTATACTTC. The V call is TRBV9, the J call TRBJ2-7, with TRBD1 matching 10 bases. J gave up 13 bases and V 1 base, and 14 bases lay outside the gene matches. The CDR3 consists of 15 residues. The V gene's germline CDR1 is SGDLS and CDR2 YYNGEE.

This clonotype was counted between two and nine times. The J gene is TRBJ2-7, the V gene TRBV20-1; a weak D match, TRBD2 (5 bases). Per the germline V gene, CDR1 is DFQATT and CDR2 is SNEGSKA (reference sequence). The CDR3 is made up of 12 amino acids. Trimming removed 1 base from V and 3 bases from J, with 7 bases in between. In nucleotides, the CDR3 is TGCAGTGCTAGAGTTGAGGGCTACGAGCAGTACTTC. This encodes CSARVEGYEQYF.

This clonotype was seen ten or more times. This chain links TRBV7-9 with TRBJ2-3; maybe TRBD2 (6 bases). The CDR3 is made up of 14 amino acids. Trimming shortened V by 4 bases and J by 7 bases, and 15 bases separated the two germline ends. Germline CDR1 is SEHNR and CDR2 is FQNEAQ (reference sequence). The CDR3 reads CASSSPYGGHTQYF. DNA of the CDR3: TGTGCCAGCAGCTCCCCTTACGGGGGACATACGCAGTATTTT.

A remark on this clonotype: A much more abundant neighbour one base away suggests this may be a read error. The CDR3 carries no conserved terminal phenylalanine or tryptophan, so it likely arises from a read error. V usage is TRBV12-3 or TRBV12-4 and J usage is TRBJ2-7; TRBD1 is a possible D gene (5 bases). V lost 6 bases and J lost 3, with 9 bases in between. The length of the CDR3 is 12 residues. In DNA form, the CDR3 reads TGTGCCAGCAGCAGGGTTTACTACGAGCAGTACCTC. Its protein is CASSRVYYEQYL.

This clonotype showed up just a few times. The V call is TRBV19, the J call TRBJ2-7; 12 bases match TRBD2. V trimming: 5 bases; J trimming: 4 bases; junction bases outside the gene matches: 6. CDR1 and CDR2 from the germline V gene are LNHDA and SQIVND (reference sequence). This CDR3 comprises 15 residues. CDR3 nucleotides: TGTGCCAGTAGTCCCTCAACTAGCGGGAGGTACGAGCAGTACTTC. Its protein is CASSPSTSGRYEQYF.

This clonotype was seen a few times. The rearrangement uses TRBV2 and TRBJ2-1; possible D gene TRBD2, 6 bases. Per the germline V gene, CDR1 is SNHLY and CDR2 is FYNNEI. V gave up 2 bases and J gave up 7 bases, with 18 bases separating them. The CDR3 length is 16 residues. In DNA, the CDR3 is TGTGCCAGCAGTGAATGGGCGGGGACCACAGAGAATGAGCAGTTCTTC. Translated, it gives CASSEWAGTTENEQFF.

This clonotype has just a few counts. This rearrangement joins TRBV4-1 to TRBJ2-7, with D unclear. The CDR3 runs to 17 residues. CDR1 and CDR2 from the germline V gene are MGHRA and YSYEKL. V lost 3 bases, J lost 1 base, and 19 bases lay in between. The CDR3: CASSHKTQQDHSYEQYF. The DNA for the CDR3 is TGCGCCAGCAGCCATAAGACACAGCAGGACCATTCCTACGAGCAGTACTTC.